A selection of T cell receptor beta chains follows, all from one sample in a study of cytomegalovirus exposure and HLA in healthy donors. Clones were read by immunoSEQ multiplex PCR, and TCRdb kept only the in-frame ones, dropping some. This table has under 250,000 clones, about 80% appearing once. Sequenced sample: PBMCs. These receptors all stem from a woman in her sixties in good health and CMV-seropositive. Both conserved end residues are part of each CDR3. A D gene is named only where the DNA matches it firmly. Clone sizes are given selectively: once, few, many, or a class where the clone is expanded.

. | TRBJ1-2 | . | TRBV2 | TGTGCCAGCACTATGACAGGATCTGAGTTTAACTATGGCTACACCTTC | CASTMTGSEFNYGYTF
. | TRBJ2-2 | TRBD1 | TRBV27 | TGTGCCAGCAGCCCGACAGGGGTGAACACCGGGGAGCTGTTTTTT | CASSPTGVNTGELFF
. | TRBJ2-3 | . | TRBV4-2 | TGTGCCAGCAGCCAACTCTTGGGGCATGCAGAATATTTT | CASSQLLGHAEYF
. | TRBJ2-7 | . | TRBV4-1 | TGCGCCAGCAGCCAAGCGGGGCAGGGGTACGAGCAGTACTTC | CASSQAGQGYEQYF
. | TRBJ1-1 | . | TRBV7-9 | TGTGCCAGCAGCCGGCCGGGGGGAAGGAACACTGAAGCTTTCTTT | CASSRPGGRNTEAFF
. | TRBJ2-2 | . | TRBV18 | TGTGCCAGCTCAGCCTTCACAGGGTCGAACACCGGGGAGCTGTTTTTT | CASSAFTGSNTGELFF
. | TRBJ2-5 | . | TRBV27 | TGTGCCAGCAGTTTATTCTCGCAGGTGGCCCATCAGACCCAGTACTTC | CASSLFSQVAHQTQYF
few | TRBJ2-7 | . | TRBV4-2 | TGTGCCAGCAGCCAAGACATAGCGGCGTCCTACGAGCAGTACTTC | CASSQDIAASYEQYF
. | TRBJ2-1 | . | TRBV27 | TGTGCCAGCAGTCTATCCAGCGGAAAATACAATGAGCAGTTCTTC | CASSLSSGKYNEQFF
. | TRBJ2-7 | . | TRBV7-9 | TGTGCCAGCAGCCGTACCGGCAGGACACCTTACGAGCAGTACTTC | CASSRTGRTPYEQYF
. | TRBJ1-1 | . | TRBV28 | TGTGCCAGCAGTCCAGGGGTGATGGCCACTGAAGCTTTCTTT | CASSPGVMATEAFF
few | TRBJ2-7 | TRBD2 | TRBV5-6 | TGTGCCAGCAGCCCCCCCCGGACAGGACTAGCGGGAGTCTTGTACGAGCAGTACTTC | CASSPPRTGLAGVLYEQYF
. | TRBJ2-2 | . | TRBV19 | TGTGCCAGTAGTCCCAACCCCGGGGGGCTGTTTTTT | CASSPNPGGLFF
. | TRBJ1-2 | . | TRBV30 | TGTGCCTGGAGTGTACGGGGGGCGCCCGTTAGTGGCTACACCTTC | CAWSVRGAPVSGYTF
. | TRBJ2-7 | TRBD1 | TRBV9 | TGTGCCAGCAGCGCCGGGACAGGGCTCTACGAGCAGTACTTC | CASSAGTGLYEQYF
. | TRBJ1-2 | TRBD1 | TRBV6-5 | TGTGCCAGCAGGGGACAGGGTGATGGACTAAATGGCTACACCTTC | CASRGQGDGLNGYTF
. | TRBJ1-5 | . | TRBV30 | TGTGCCTGGACCGCGACGGCGGGCATAGGGCCCCAGCATTTT | CAWTATAGIGPQHF
. | TRBJ2-7 | . | TRBV30 | TGTGCCTGGGAGACAGGTATCTCCTACGAGCAGTACTTC | CAWETGISYEQYF
. | TRBJ2-3 | . | TRBV2 | TGTGCCAGCAGCATGGGAGGAGGGCGGATAGATACGCAGTATTTT | CASSMGGGRIDTQYF
once | TRBJ2-5 | TRBD2 | TRBV5-6 | TGTGCCAGCAGCATACTAGCGACACGAGAGACCCAGTACTTC | CASSILATRETQYF
. | TRBJ2-3 | . | TRBV18 | TGTGCCAGCTCCGCCGGGACTCGCACAGATACGCAGTATTTT | CASSAGTRTDTQYF
. | TRBJ2-2 | TRBD1 | TRBV2 | TGTGCCAGCAGCGGGACAGAACTTTCCGGGGAGCTGTTTTTT | CASSGTELSGELFF
. | TRBJ1-2 | TRBD1 | TRBV25-1 | TGTGCCAGCAGCGCCGGACAGGGGGCTGGTGGCTACACCTTC | CASSAGQGAGGYTF